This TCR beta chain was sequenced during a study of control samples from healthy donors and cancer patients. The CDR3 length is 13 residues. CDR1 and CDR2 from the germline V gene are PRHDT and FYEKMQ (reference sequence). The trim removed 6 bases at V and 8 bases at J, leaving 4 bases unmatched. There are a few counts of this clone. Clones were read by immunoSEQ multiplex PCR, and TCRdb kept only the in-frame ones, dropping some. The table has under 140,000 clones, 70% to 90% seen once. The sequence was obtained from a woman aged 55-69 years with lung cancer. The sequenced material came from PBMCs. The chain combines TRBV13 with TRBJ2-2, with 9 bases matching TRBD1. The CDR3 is CASRGQGAGELFF. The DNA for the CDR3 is TGTGCCAGCAGGGGACAGGGCGCGGGGGAGCTGTTTTTT.